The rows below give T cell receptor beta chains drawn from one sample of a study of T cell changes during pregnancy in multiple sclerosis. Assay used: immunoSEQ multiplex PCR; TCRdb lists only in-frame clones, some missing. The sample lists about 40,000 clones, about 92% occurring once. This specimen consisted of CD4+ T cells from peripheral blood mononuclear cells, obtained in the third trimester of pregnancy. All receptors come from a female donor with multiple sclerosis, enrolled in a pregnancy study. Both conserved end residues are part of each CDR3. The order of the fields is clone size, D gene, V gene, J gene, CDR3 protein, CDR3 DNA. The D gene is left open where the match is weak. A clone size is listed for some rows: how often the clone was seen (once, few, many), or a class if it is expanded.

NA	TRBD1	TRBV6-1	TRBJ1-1	CATSNRGLEAFF	TGTGCCACGAGTAACAGGGGGCTAGAAGCTTTCTTT
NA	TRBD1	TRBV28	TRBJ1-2	CASNYRGLSNYGYTF	TGTGCCAGTAATTACAGGGGATTGAGTAACTATGGCTACACCTTC
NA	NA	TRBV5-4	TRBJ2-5	CASSLAGVQETQYF	TGTGCCAGCAGCTTGGCAGGGGTACAAGAGACCCAGTACTTC
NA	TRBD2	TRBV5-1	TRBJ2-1	CASRNAGTSLRNEQFF	TGCGCCAGCAGAAACGCCGGGACTAGCCTCCGGAATGAGCAGTTCTTC
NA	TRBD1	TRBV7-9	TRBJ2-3	CASSLAQGAADTQYF	TGTGCCAGCAGCTTAGCGCAGGGGGCGGCAGATACGCAGTATTTT
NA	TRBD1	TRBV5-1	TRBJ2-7	CASSLGDRAYEQYF	TGCGCCAGCAGCTTGGGGGACAGGGCCTACGAGCAGTACTTC
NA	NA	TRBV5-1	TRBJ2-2	CASSGGTNTGELFF	TGCGCCAGCAGCGGAGGTACGAACACCGGGGAGCTGTTTTTT
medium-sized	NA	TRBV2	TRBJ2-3	CASSVRGGTQYF	TGTGCCAGCAGTGTGCGGGGTGGTACGCAGTATTTT
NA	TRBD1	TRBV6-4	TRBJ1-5	CASILPSRDRGPHNQPQHF	TGTGCCAGCATCCTCCCTTCGCGGGACAGGGGACCTCACAATCAGCCCCAGCATTTT
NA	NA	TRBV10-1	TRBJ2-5	CASSLGQPQETQYF	TGCGCCAGCAGTTTAGGACAGCCCCAAGAGACCCAGTACTTC